These 5 T cell receptor beta chains originate from one sample sequenced in a study of shared clonotypes between healthy human individuals. Some clones are missing from TCRdb's copy, which holds only in-frame ones; the method was immunoSEQ multiplex PCR. The sample lists 400,000 to 600,000 clones, roughly 77% occurring once. Material for sequencing was PBMCs. The origin of the receptors is a woman between 40 and 55 years old in good health. Some clones in this sample may be carry-over from other donors' samples.

The V call is TRBV4-2, the J call TRBJ2-7; D unresolved. The CDR3 sequence is 14 residues long. In germline, CDR1 is LGHNA, CDR2 YNFKEQ. Trimming removed 5 bases from V and 6 bases from J, with 17 bases in between. CDR3 nucleotides: TGTGCCAGCAGCTCGACCGGGCCCCCCGGCGAGCAGTACTTC. Amino acids: CASSSTGPPGEQYF.

The chain recombines TRBV19 with TRBJ2-7, with a weak D call TRBD1 (6 bases). The CDR3 spans 14 residues. Trimming stripped 8 bases from V and 2 bases from J, with 16 bases between. Germline loops: CDR1 LNHDA, CDR2 SQIVND (reference sequence). CDR3 DNA sequence: TGTGCCAGTTCTACAGGGTCTAACACCTACGAGCAGTACTTC. It yields the protein CASSTGSNTYEQYF. The full variable domain, with the rest looked up from reference TRBV19 and TRBJ2-7, is DGGITQSPKYLFRKEGQNVTLSCEQNLNHDAMYWYRQDPGQGLRLIYYSQIVNDFQKGDIAEGYSVSREKKESFPLTVTSAQKNPTAFYLCASSTGSNTYEQYFGPGTRLTVT.

This clone is a singleton in its sample. This chain uses TRBV11-2 with TRBJ2-5; D remains ambiguous. Trimming shortened V by 5 bases and J by 5 bases, and 12 bases separated the two germline ends. The germline V gene encodes CDR1 SGHAT and CDR2 FQNNGV. The CDR3 is 13 residues long. The CDR3 sequence: CASSPVLMETQYF. The CDR3 nucleotides read TGTGCCAGCAGCCCGGTCCTAATGGAGACCCAGTACTTC.

The V gene is TRBV5-4, the J gene TRBJ1-2, with no clear D. The germline V and J ends were trimmed by 0 bases and 8 bases, with 11 bases remaining between them. The CDR3 is made up of 13 amino acids. CDR1 is SGHNT and CDR2 is YYREEE in the germline V gene (reference sequence). The CDR3 nucleotides are TGTGCCAGCAGCTTGGAAGGGCTGCGGGGCTACACCTTC. This sequence encodes CASSLEGLRGYTF. Together with reference TRBV5-4 and TRBJ1-2, the CDR3 gives the full variable domain: ETGVTQSPTHLIKTRGQQVTLRCSSQSGHNTVSWYQQALGQGPQFIFQYYREEENGRGNFPPRFSGLQFPNYSSELNVNALELDDSALYLCASSLEGLRGYTFGSGTRLTVV.

The CDR3 sequence: CAIRDRDRGMINYGYTF. CDR3 nucleotide sequence: TGTGCCATCAGGGACCGGGACAGGGGGATGATTAACTATGGCTACACCTTC. The chain employs TRBV10-3 and TRBJ1-2; 11 bases line up with TRBD1. Trimming took 6 bases from V and 1 from J; bases not matched to a gene: 10. There are 17 residues in the CDR3. Germline V gene data show CDR1 as ENHRY and CDR2 as SYGVKD.